These T cell receptor beta chains were read from a single sample in a study of blood T cell repertoires in COVID-19. Data came from immunoSEQ multiplex PCR; TCRdb stores just in-frame clones and leaves some out. The repertoire holds about 300,000 clones, with roughly 87% as singletons. Sequencing was done on a sample of peripheral blood. The receptors come from a man aged 18 to 30 with active or convalescent COVID-19. Both conserved end residues are part of each CDR3. Each record gives: J gene, V gene, clone size, CDR3 protein. Only part of the rows carry a size: once, few, many, or a class if the clone is expanded.

>TRBJ2-1|TRBV20-1|once
CRASHPSGRVAREQFF
>TRBJ2-7|TRBV7-8|.
CASSFDRDRGSYEQYF
>TRBJ1-5|TRBV12-3/TRBV12-4|.
CASSLYNQPQHF
>TRBJ2-3|TRBV5-6|.
CASSVGQTSTDTQYF
>TRBJ2-1|TRBV2|.
CASSQTSVSTYNEQFF
>TRBJ2-7|TRBV13|.
CASSLGRAYEQYF
>TRBJ1-2|TRBV3-1/TRBV3-2|.
CASSQEGGLVNYGYTF
>TRBJ2-1|TRBV4-1|.
CASSQGLDRSSYNEQFF
>TRBJ1-4|TRBV9|.
CASSGGESNEKLFF
>TRBJ1-5|TRBV27|.
CASSFGRGDQPQHF
>TRBJ1-2|TRBV7-9|.
CASSAPDSLPVYGYTF
>TRBJ2-7|TRBV27|.
CASSAASRGQVGDEQYF
>TRBJ2-1|TRBV5-1|.
CASSATSGRESKQFF
>TRBJ2-1|TRBV24-1|.
CATSDDLADSYNEQFF
>TRBJ2-3|TRBV9|.
CASSGTSGSGSTDTQYF
>TRBJ1-4|TRBV10-2|.
CASSRSADEKLFF
>TRBJ2-7|TRBV6-5|.
CASKGQGAYEQYF
>TRBJ2-7|TRBV6-6|.
CASTKTGDEQYF
>TRBJ2-1|TRBV9|.
CASSVHLPGGPVNEQFF
>TRBJ2-3|TRBV27|.
CASSRTGRQLDTQYF
>TRBJ2-2|TRBV5-1|.
CASSPPPGQDDRELFF
>TRBJ1-1|TRBV7-9|few
CATTGFTEAFF
>TRBJ2-3|TRBV28|few
CASSLFGRASGGTTDTQYF
>TRBJ1-1|TRBV7-9|.
CASSLVSRGDGEAFF
>TRBJ2-3|TRBV24-1|.
CATSDSTRGPDTQYF
>TRBJ2-3|TRBV5-6|.
CASSPRGGRWSSTDTQYF
>TRBJ2-3|TRBV5-1|.
CASSLVWGPSTDTQYF
>TRBJ2-7|TRBV27|.
CASTRSGGSYEQYF
>TRBJ2-1|TRBV7-9|.
CASSLLLEAYNEQFF
>TRBJ1-2|TRBV6-5|.
CASRRTRTGISYTF
>TRBJ2-7|TRBV7-8|.
CASSFRTGSGEQYF
>TRBJ2-7|TRBV11-1|.
CASSLGLDEQYF
>TRBJ2-1|TRBV7-3|.
CASSSRQDNHNEQFF
>TRBJ2-1|TRBV27|.
CASSLFTSGVGYEQFF
>TRBJ2-2|TRBV7-2|.
CASSLSSGGPTGELFF
>TRBJ1-6|TRBV2|.
CASSERGGRNSPLHF
>TRBJ1-2|TRBV6-5|.
CASKTGGVHGYTF
>TRBJ2-3|TRBV6-2/TRBV6-3|once
CASSYTRHTDTQYF
>TRBJ2-3|TRBV5-8|.
CASSTPTSQRGAADTQYF
>TRBJ1-2|TRBV5-4|.
CASSKGQEEYGYTF
>TRBJ2-1|TRBV5-1|.
CASTKGTSGSLANEQFF
>TRBJ1-3|TRBV4-2|once
CASSEVVGNTIYF
>TRBJ2-1|TRBV6-2/TRBV6-3|.
CASSLEAGNEQFF
>TRBJ2-3|TRBV6-6|.
CASRPATGTGTDTQYF
>TRBJ1-1|TRBV11-2|.
CASSLDDTEPEAFF
>TRBJ2-3|TRBV24-1|.
CATSDRGLTDTQYF
>TRBJ1-4|TRBV27|.
CASPPQGSGEKLFF
>TRBJ2-5|TRBV5-1|.
CASSLAPQGVETQYF
>TRBJ2-7|TRBV9|.
CASSEGTSGSEQYF
>TRBJ2-1|TRBV19|.
CRCGGPHEQFF
>TRBJ2-1|TRBV7-9|.
CASSPRDRNNEQFF
>TRBJ2-6|TRBV28|.
CASTRGGANVLTF
>TRBJ1-1|TRBV3-1/TRBV3-2|.
CASSTTKQGNTEAFF
>TRBJ2-7|TRBV7-2|.
CASSLDGQFSYEQYF
>TRBJ1-1|TRBV12-3/TRBV12-4|.
CASNGDRSEAFF
>TRBJ2-3|TRBV5-1|.
CASSWYGNTDTQYF
>TRBJ1-2|TRBV9|.
CASSVAQFWTGGGYTF
>TRBJ1-1|TRBV21-1|.
CASSKDLKGLKTEAFF